Each of the 32 T cell receptor beta chains below was sequenced from the same sample in a study of PD-L1 blockade in urothelial cancer. The time point denotes: pretreatment peripheral blood. Method: immunoSEQ multiplex PCR; TCRdb's copy keeps in-frame clones and lacks some. The sample records about 86,000 clones, approximately 81% being singletons. The material was PBMCs, obtained around atezolizumab (anti-PD-L1) treatment. The receptors were sampled from a man aged 60 to 75 with urothelial cancer.

This clone was seen only a few times. The gene calls are TRBV4-3 and TRBJ2-7; perhaps TRBD1 as D (5 bases). This CDR3 has 13 residues. Trimming left V 3 bases short and J 5 bases short, with 11 bases between. Germline loops: CDR1 LGHNA, CDR2 YSLEER. The CDR3 sequence: CASSQGQSHEQYF. In DNA form, the CDR3 reads TGCGCCAGCAGCCAGGGGCAGAGCCACGAGCAGTACTTC.

The chain carries TRBV6-5 and TRBJ2-2; possible D gene TRBD1, 5 bases. The CDR3 loop spans 15 amino acids. V was clipped by 4 bases and J by 4 bases, with 13 bases between them. The germline CDR1 and CDR2 sequences are MNHEY and SVGAGI. This CDR3 reads CASSFTSRGTGELFF. CDR3 bases: TGTGCCAGCAGTTTTACTTCAAGGGGCACCGGGGAGCTGTTTTTT.

The chain employs TRBV29-1 and TRBJ1-5; 7 bases align to TRBD1. The germline CDR1 and CDR2 sequences are SQVTM and ANQGSEA. J was trimmed by 7 bases and V by 5 bases; bases with no gene match: 8. There are 13 residues in the CDR3. The CDR3 region is CSVLSGGFQPQHF. The CDR3 bases are TGCAGCGTTCTCTCAGGGGGTTTCCAGCCCCAGCATTTT.

The chain couples TRBV13 to TRBJ1-1, with D possibly TRBD1 on 5 matching bases. Germline V gene sequence: CDR1 PRHDT, CDR2 FYEKMQ (reference sequence). V gave up 2 bases and J gave up 5 bases, with 15 bases separating them. The CDR3 is made up of 15 amino acids. CDR3 in DNA: TGTGCCAGCAGCTTAACCCCGTCGGGGGGTACTGAAGCTTTCTTT. Amino acids: CASSLTPSGGTEAFF.

The V call is TRBV10-1, the J call TRBJ2-7; 9 bases line up with TRBD2. The germline V gene encodes CDR1 WNHNN and CDR2 SYGVQD (reference sequence). V lost 3 bases and J lost 2; bases outside the gene matches: 5. The CDR3 spans 15 residues. The CDR3 DNA reads as TGCGCCAGCAGTGACGGCGGACTAGCGACCTACGAGCAGTACTTC. Amino acid sequence: CASSDGGLATYEQYF.

The chain recombines TRBV6-1 with TRBJ2-3; D is possibly TRBD2 (6 bases). Germline CDR1 MNHNS, CDR2 SASEGT. This CDR3 is 14 amino acids long. V was trimmed by 9 bases and J by 0 bases, leaving 13 bases between them. As DNA, the CDR3 is TGTGCCAGTACCGCGGGAACTAGCACAGATACGCAGTATTTT. Its protein product is CASTAGTSTDTQYF.

The CDR3 nucleotides are TGCGCCAGCAGCCAAGACCGAGCGGAAGCACCCTACGAGCAGTACTTC. It encodes CASSQDRAEAPYEQYF. The rearrangement links TRBV4-1 to TRBJ2-7, with D possibly TRBD2 on 5 matching bases. The CDR3 length is 16 residues. Germline CDR1 and CDR2: MGHRA and YSYEKL. V was cut by 0 bases and J by 2 bases, with 14 bases left in between.

The chain uses TRBV4-1 and TRBJ1-6; TRBD1 matches 9 bases. With V trimmed by 3 bases and J by 7 bases, 4 bases remained unmatched. CDR3 length: 15 amino acids. Germline V gives CDR1 MGHRA, CDR2 YSYEKL. The CDR3 loop is CASSQPGQGNSPLHF. The CDR3 bases are TGCGCCAGCAGCCAGCCGGGACAGGGCAATTCACCCCTCCACTTT.

The genes are TRBV18 and TRBJ2-3; TRBD2 matches 13 bases. Germline V gene sequence: CDR1 KGHSH, CDR2 LQKENI. Trimming cost V 4 bases and J 2 bases; bases outside gene matches: 3. The CDR3 is made up of 16 amino acids. This CDR3 reads CASSLGLAGHTDTQYF. The CDR3 DNA reads as TGTGCCAGCTCACTGGGACTAGCGGGGCACACAGATACGCAGTATTTT.

The rearrangement joins TRBV14 to TRBJ1-2, with 9 bases aligning to TRBD1. Germline V lookup: CDR1 SGHDN, CDR2 FVKESK. J gave up 4 bases and V 6 bases, and 9 bases lay outside the gene matches. The CDR3 sequence is 15 residues long. This chain's CDR3 is CASSRIGDRAYGYTF. In DNA, the CDR3 is TGTGCCAGCAGTCGTATTGGGGACAGGGCCTATGGCTACACCTTC.

The gene calls are TRBV4-1 and TRBJ1-3, with D possibly TRBD1 on 5 matching bases. This CDR3 spans 15 amino acids. Germline lookup yields CDR1 MGHRA and CDR2 YSYEKL. The V end was cut by 1 base, the J end by 10 bases, with 17 bases between. DNA for the CDR3: TGCGCCAGCAGCCAAGCACAGGAGTTCAAGAAGACCATATATTTT. Translated: CASSQAQEFKKTIYF.

The rearrangement uses TRBV20-1 and TRBJ1-1; TRBD1 is a possible D gene (5 bases). The germline CDR1 and CDR2 sequences are DFQATT and SNEGSKA (reference sequence). Deletions cut 7 bases from V and 4 bases from J, with 10 bases between. The CDR3 loop spans 11 amino acids. CDR3 protein: CSGSQGTEAFF. CDR3 DNA sequence: TGCAGTGGAAGTCAGGGCACTGAAGCTTTCTTT.

This sequence joins TRBV27 and TRBJ2-7; D uncertain. V lost 4 bases and J lost 0, with 7 bases in between. The length of the CDR3 is 13 residues. Germline CDR1 and CDR2: MNHEY and SMNVEV (reference sequence). Written as DNA, the CDR3 is TGTGCCAGCAGTTATCGGTCCTCCTACGAGCAGTACTTC. Translated: CASSYRSSYEQYF.

This chain's CDR3 is CASSYEKTGSNYGYTF. Written as DNA, the CDR3 is TGTGCCAGCAGCTACGAAAAGACGGGTTCCAACTATGGCTACACCTTC. This sequence joins TRBV21-1 and TRBJ1-2. TRBV21-1 is a pseudogene. The CDR3 consists of 16 residues.

In its sample, this clone was seen a few times. The chain couples TRBV5-6 to TRBJ1-2, with D maybe TRBD1 (5 bases). With 4 bases removed from V and 8 bases from J, the gap between germline ends came to 15 bases. The V gene's germline CDR1 is SGHDT and CDR2 YYEEEE. The CDR3 length is 13 residues. CDR3 sequence reads: CASSNVRDLGYTF. The CDR3, as DNA: TGTGCCAGCAGCAACGTCAGGGATTTAGGCTACACCTTC.

The chain carries TRBV18 and TRBJ1-1; D not resolved. Trimming left V 0 bases short and J 0 bases short, with 5 bases between. Germline CDR1 is KGHSH and CDR2 is LQKENI. CDR3 size: 14 residues. CDR3 nucleotide sequence: TGTGCCAGCTCACCACCCATGTTGAACACTGAAGCTTTCTTT. Its protein product is CASSPPMLNTEAFF.

This clone was observed a few times. As DNA, the CDR3 is TGTGCCAGCAGCTTACTAGGGGCGAATCAGCCCCAGCATTTT. The encoded protein is CASSLLGANQPQHF. This chain links TRBV7-2 with TRBJ1-5; D is perhaps TRBD1 (5 bases). Trimming pared 2 bases from V and 4 bases from J, leaving 9 bases between. Germline lookup yields CDR1 SGHTA and CDR2 FQGNSA. The CDR3 loop spans 14 amino acids.

V is TRBV6-4 and J is TRBJ2-4, with TRBD2 matching 7 bases. The CDR3 extends over 20 amino acids. J lost 0 bases, V lost 2 bases, and 16 bases had no gene match. Germline V gene lookup returns CDR1 MRHNA and CDR2 SNTAGT. CDR3 in DNA: TGTGCCAGCAGTGACCCGGGGCGGGAGAGAACGGCCCTAGCCAAAAACATTCAGTACTTC. It is translated as CASSDPGRERTALAKNIQYF.

This chain connects TRBV27 to TRBJ1-5; TRBD1 matches 9 bases. The CDR3 consists of 16 residues. In germline, CDR1 is MNHEY, CDR2 SMNVEV (reference sequence). V dropped 4 bases and J dropped 0; count of bases not matched to a gene: 4. This CDR3 reads CASSSTDRGSNQPQHF. The CDR3 coding sequence is TGTGCCAGCAGTTCCACGGACAGGGGTAGCAATCAGCCCCAGCATTTT.

This rearrangement joins TRBV9 to TRBJ1-4, with TRBD1 matching over 8 bases. Germline values: CDR1 SGDLS, CDR2 YYNGEE. The V and J ends lost 0 bases and 7 bases, in that order; junction bases with no gene match: 5. The CDR3 spans 15 residues. CDR3 DNA sequence: TGTGCCAGCAGCGTAGTTGGCAGGGGGCTTGAAAAACTGTTTTTT. Its protein is CASSVVGRGLEKLFF. Full variable domain (remainder filled in from reference TRBV9 and TRBJ1-4): DSGVTQTPKHLITATGQRVTLRCSPRSGDLSVYWYQQSLDQGLQFLIQYYNGEERAKGNILERFSAQQFPDLHSELNLSSLELGDSALYFCASSVVGRGLEKLFFGSGTQLSVL.

This clone was picked up a small number of times. The chain couples TRBV9 to TRBJ2-4, with D possibly matching TRBD1 (6 bases). CDR1 is SGDLS, CDR2 YYNGEE, per germline. V was shortened by 3 bases and J by 6 bases, with 13 bases between the two germline ends. This CDR3 spans 14 amino acids. The CDR3 nucleotides are TGTGCCAGCAGCGCCGGACCGACAGGAAACATTCAGTACTTC. Translated: CASSAGPTGNIQYF.

The V and J genes are TRBV7-9 and TRBJ2-7; 8 bases are shared with TRBD1. The V segment lost 5 bases and the J segment 4 bases; nucleotides outside the gene matches: 16. From germline, CDR1 is SEHNR and CDR2 FQNEAQ (reference sequence). The CDR3 runs to 17 residues. The CDR3 spells CASSARPRGHPEYEQYF. The CDR3 DNA reads TGTGCCAGCAGCGCCAGACCCAGGGGGCATCCCGAGTACGAGCAGTACTTC.

The rearrangement joins TRBV5-4 to TRBJ2-7; 7 bases fit TRBD1. The germline gives CDR1 SGHNT, CDR2 YYREEE (reference sequence). The CDR3 contains 15 residues. V shed 0 bases and J 2 bases; nucleotides not matched to a gene: 5. The CDR3 loop reads CASSLGQGVPYEQYF. The CDR3 bases are TGTGCCAGCAGCTTGGGGCAGGGGGTACCCTACGAGCAGTACTTC.

This chain joins TRBV4-2 and TRBJ2-7; a weak D match, TRBD2 (6 bases). CDR1 is LGHNA and CDR2 is YNFKEQ in the germline V gene. The CDR3 runs 19 residues. V lost 3 bases and J lost 0, with 24 bases in between. CDR3 sequence: CASSQSFSGTTSSSYEQYF. CDR3 sequence (DNA): TGTGCCAGCAGCCAGTCTTTTAGCGGTACTACTTCCAGCTCCTACGAGCAGTACTTC.

This clone has just a few counts. The chain links TRBV10-3 to TRBJ2-2; 9 positions match TRBD2. Germline lookup yields CDR1 ENHRY and CDR2 SYGVKD. The length of the CDR3 is 16 residues. V was clipped by 4 bases and J by 0 bases; unmatched bases: 3. The CDR3 loop reads CAISASGGSNTGELFF. In nucleotides, the CDR3 is TGTGCCATCAGTGCGAGCGGGGGGTCGAACACCGGGGAGCTGTTTTTT.

This chain uses TRBV12-5 with TRBJ1-5, with 7 bases aligning to TRBD1. With V trimmed by 2 bases and J by 7 bases, 14 bases remained unmatched. The CDR3 is made up of 17 amino acids. Germline V gives CDR1 LGHNT, CDR2 FRNRAP. CDR3 residues: CASGLPSSTGIAQPQHF. CDR3 bases: TGTGCTAGTGGTTTGCCCTCCTCGACAGGGATCGCCCAGCCCCAGCATTTT.

J is TRBJ2-3 and V is TRBV18; TRBD2 might be the D (5 bases). Trimming left V 0 bases short and J 2 bases short, with 9 bases between. CDR3 length: 15 residues. CDR1 and CDR2 (germline): KGHSH, LQKENI. The CDR3 protein is CASSPPGAATDTQYF. CDR3 sequence (DNA): TGTGCCAGCTCACCACCGGGAGCAGCCACAGATACGCAGTATTTT.

The chain is built from TRBV2 and TRBJ1-2; no clear D. Germline lookup yields CDR1 SNHLY and CDR2 FYNNEI. The CDR3 is made up of 17 amino acids. V lost 6 bases and J lost 2, with 22 bases in between. The DNA for the CDR3 is TGTGCCAGCAGCCCACAAAGCATGGGCTTCCGCAACTATGGCTACACCTTC. Residues: CASSPQSMGFRNYGYTF.

This chain connects TRBV30 to TRBJ1-1, with 7 bases identical to TRBD1. Germline loops: CDR1 GTSNPN, CDR2 SVGIG (reference sequence). V was pared by 4 bases and J by 0 bases, with 14 bases of the junction left unmatched. This CDR3 contains 17 residues. CDR3 bases: TGTGCCTGGACCCCGGGGTGGGGGACAGCTGTGAACACTGAAGCTTTCTTT. Its translation: CAWTPGWGTAVNTEAFF.

The chain recombines TRBV7-3 with TRBJ2-1, with D possibly being TRBD2 (5 bases). Germline V gene sequence: CDR1 SGHTA, CDR2 FQGTGA. The CDR3 is 14 residues long. The ends were cut back, 1 base at V and 8 bases at J, with 12 bases in the middle. The CDR3 is CASSLMGGPDEQFF. Written as DNA, the CDR3 is TGTGCCAGCAGCTTAATGGGCGGGCCTGATGAGCAGTTCTTC.

This rearrangement joins TRBV27 to TRBJ2-2; TRBD1 matches at 10 bases. CDR1 is MNHEY, CDR2 SMNVEV, per germline (reference sequence). V shed 7 bases, J shed 4 bases, and the junction held 6 bases outside the gene matches. The CDR3 contains 15 residues. The CDR3: CASTDRTGGTGELFF. As DNA, the CDR3 is TGTGCCAGCACCGACAGGACAGGGGGCACCGGGGAGCTGTTTTTT.

CDR3 sequence (DNA): TGCGCCAGCAGGGCTAGCGGGAGCTACGAGCAGTACTTC. Its translation: CASRASGSYEQYF. The chain uses TRBV10-1 and TRBJ2-7, with 10 bases lining up with TRBD2. The J segment lost 3 bases and the V segment lost 6 bases, leaving 2 bases of the junction unmatched. The CDR3 runs 13 residues. Germline V CDR1 and CDR2: WNHNN, SYGVQD (reference sequence).